This T cell receptor beta chain was identified in a study of regulatory T cells in long-lasting Graves disease. Turning to the study itself: Patients newly diagnosed with Graves' had been on antithyroid drugs for under 3 months. Study results and caveats: TRBV28, TRBJ1-2 and TRBJ2-5 emerged as the favored segments in persistent disease.

The time point denotes: newly diagnosed GD, antithyroid drugs for less than 3 months. Construction of the TCR library relied on RNA isolated from PBMCs. As for this clonotype: The antigen remains unidentified.

Building the TCR beta libraries relied on iRepertoire HTBI primers, and CDR3 regions underwent Arm-PCR. TCRdb re-derived calls from the multiplex PCR reads in MiXCR, one entry per CDR3 protein. Here the sample spans over 300,000 distinct CDR3 sequences, 15% to 18% being singletons. The CDR3 has 13 residues. With V trimmed by 2 bases and J by 6 bases, 5 bases remained unmatched. CDR1 SQVTM and CDR2 ANQGSEA come from the germline V gene. The sequence was collected from a female donor with Graves disease. The sequenced sample was peripheral blood mononuclear cells (PBMCs), obtained at new diagnosis, from a patient treated with antithyroid drugs. This chain links TRBV29-1 with TRBJ1-2, with TRBD1 matching 8 bases. CDR3 DNA: TGCAGCGTTGAACAACAGGGGGTAGATGGCTACACCTTC. As protein: CSVEQQGVDGYTF.